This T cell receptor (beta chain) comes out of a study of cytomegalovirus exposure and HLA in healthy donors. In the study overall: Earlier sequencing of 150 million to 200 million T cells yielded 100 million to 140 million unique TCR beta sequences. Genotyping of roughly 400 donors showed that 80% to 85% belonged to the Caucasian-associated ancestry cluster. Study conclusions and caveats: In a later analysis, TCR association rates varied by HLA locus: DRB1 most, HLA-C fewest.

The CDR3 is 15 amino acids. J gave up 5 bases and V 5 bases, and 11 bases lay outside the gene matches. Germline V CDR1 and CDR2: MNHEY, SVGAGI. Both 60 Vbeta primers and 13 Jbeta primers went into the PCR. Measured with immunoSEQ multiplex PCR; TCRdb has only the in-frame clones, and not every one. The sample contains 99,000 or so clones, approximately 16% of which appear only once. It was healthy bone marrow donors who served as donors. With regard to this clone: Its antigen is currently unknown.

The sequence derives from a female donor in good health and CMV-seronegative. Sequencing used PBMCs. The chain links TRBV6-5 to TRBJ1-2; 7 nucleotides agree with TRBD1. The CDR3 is CASSTYYDREYGYTF. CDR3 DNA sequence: TGTGCCAGCAGTACCTATTATGACAGGGAATATGGCTACACCTTC.